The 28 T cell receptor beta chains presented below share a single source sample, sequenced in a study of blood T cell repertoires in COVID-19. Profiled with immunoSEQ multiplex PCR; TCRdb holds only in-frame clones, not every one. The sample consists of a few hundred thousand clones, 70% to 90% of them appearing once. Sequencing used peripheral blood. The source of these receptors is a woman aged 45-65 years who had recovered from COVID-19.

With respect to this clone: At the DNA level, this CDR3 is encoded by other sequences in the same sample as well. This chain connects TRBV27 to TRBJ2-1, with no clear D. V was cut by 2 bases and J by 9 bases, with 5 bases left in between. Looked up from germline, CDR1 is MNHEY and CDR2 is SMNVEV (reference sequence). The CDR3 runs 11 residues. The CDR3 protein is CASSLRGEQFF. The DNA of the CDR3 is TGTGCCAGCAGTTTACGCGGTGAGCAGTTCTTC.

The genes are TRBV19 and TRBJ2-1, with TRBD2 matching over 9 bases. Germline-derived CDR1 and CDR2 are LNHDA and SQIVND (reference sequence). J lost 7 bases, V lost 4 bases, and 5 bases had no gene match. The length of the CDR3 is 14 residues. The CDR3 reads CASSSGRVANEQFF. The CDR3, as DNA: TGTGCCAGTAGTAGCGGGAGGGTAGCTAATGAGCAGTTCTTC.

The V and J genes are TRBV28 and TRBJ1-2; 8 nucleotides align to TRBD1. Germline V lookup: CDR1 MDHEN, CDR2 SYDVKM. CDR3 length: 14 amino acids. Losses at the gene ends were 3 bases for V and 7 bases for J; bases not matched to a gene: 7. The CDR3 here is CASSFQAGGAGYTF. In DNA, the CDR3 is TGTGCCAGCAGTTTTCAGGCAGGGGGCGCTGGCTACACCTTC.

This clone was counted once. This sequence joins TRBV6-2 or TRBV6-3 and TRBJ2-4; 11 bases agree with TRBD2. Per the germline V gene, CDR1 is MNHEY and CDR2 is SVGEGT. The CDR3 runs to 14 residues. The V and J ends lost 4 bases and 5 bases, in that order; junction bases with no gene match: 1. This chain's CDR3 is CASSWGLAENIQYF. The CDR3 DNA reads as TGTGCCAGCAGTTGGGGACTAGCGGAAAACATTCAGTACTTC.

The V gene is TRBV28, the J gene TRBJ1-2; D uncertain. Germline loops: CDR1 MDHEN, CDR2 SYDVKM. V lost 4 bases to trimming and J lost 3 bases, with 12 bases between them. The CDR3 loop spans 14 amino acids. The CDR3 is CASSSSGRHYGYTF. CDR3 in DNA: TGTGCCAGCAGTTCCTCAGGCCGGCACTATGGCTACACCTTC.

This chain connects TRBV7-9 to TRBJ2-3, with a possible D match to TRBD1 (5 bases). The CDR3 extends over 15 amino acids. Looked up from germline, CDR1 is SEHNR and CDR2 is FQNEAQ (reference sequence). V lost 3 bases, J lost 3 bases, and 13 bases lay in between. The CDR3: CASSLQGGRTDTQYF. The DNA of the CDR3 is TGTGCCAGCAGCTTGCAGGGTGGGCGGACAGATACGCAGTATTTT.

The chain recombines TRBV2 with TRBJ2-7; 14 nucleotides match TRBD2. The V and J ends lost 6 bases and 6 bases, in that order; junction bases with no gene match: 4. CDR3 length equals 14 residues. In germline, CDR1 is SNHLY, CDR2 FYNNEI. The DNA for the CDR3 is TGTGCCAGCAGCAAGACTAGCGGGGGGGGCGAGCAGTACTTC. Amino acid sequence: CASSKTSGGGEQYF. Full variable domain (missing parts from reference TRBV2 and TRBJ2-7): EPEVTQTPSHQVTQMGQEVILRCVPISNHLYFYWYRQILGQKVEFLVSFYNNEISEKSEIFDDQFSVERPDGSNFTLKIRSTKLEDSAMYFCASSKTSGGGEQYFGPGTRLTVT.

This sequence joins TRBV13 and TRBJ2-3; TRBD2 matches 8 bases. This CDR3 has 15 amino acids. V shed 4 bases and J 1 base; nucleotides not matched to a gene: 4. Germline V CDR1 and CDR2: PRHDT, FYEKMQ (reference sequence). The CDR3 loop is CASSYQRERTDTQYF. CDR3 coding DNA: TGTGCCAGCAGCTACCAGCGGGAGCGCACAGATACGCAGTATTTT.

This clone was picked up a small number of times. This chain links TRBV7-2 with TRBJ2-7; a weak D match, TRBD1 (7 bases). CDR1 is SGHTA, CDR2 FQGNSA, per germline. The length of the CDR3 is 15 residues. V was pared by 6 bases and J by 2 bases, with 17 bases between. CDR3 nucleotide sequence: TGTGCCAGCAGGCCTGGAGGGGGCGGGGCCTACGAGCAGTACTTC. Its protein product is CASRPGGGGAYEQYF.

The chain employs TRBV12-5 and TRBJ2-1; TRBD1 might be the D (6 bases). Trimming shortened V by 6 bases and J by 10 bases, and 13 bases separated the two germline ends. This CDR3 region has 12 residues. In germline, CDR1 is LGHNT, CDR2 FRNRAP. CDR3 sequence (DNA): TGTGCTAGTGGGAACAGGGTCGGGGAGCAGTTCTTC. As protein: CASGNRVGEQFF. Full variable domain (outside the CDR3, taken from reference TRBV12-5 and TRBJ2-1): DARVTQTPRHKVTEMGQEVTMRCQPILGHNTVFWYRQTMMQGLELLAYFRNRAPLDDSGMPKDRFSAEMPDATLATLKIQPSEPRDSAVYFCASGNRVGEQFFGPGTRLTVL.

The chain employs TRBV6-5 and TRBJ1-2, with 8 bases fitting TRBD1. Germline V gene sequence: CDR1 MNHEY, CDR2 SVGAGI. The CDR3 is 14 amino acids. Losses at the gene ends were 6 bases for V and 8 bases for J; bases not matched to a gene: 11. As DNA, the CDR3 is TGTGCCAGCAGCCACCGGACAGGGATTGACGGCTACACCTTC. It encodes CASSHRTGIDGYTF.

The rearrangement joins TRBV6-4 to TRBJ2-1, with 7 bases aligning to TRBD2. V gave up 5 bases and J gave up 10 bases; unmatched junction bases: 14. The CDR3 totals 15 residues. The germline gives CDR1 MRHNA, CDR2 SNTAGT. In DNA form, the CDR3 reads TGTGCCAGCAGTTCCTCCGGGGGAGGGTTGAACGAGCAGTTCTTC. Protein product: CASSSSGGGLNEQFF.

This CDR3 reads CASRGGTGPNQPQHF. DNA of the CDR3: TGTGCCAGCAGAGGGGGGACAGGGCCAAATCAGCCCCAGCATTTT. The gene calls are TRBV2 and TRBJ1-5, with 9 positions matching TRBD1. The CDR3 spans 15 residues. Per germline, CDR1 SNHLY and CDR2 FYNNEI. With 6 bases clipped from V and 4 bases from J, the junction kept 7 bases outside the gene matches.

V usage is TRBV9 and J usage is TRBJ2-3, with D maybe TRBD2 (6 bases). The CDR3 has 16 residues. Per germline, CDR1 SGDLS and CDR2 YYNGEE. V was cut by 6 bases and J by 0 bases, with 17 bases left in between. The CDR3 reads CASNTPRGASTDTQYF. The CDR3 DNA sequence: TGTGCCAGCAACACACCGCGGGGCGCTAGCACAGATACGCAGTATTTT.

CDR3 sequence (DNA): TGTGCCTGGGCCCAGGAGGGCTTCGGGGGCTACACCTTC. It is translated as CAWAQEGFGGYTF. The chain carries TRBV30 and TRBJ1-2; D gene unclear. This CDR3 contains 13 residues. Trimming shortened V by 5 bases and J by 8 bases, and 18 bases separated the two germline ends. CDR1 is GTSNPN and CDR2 is SVGIG in the germline V gene (reference sequence).

CDR3 nucleotides: TGTGCCAGCTCACCACAGACAGGGGGCGAGGGCTACACCTTC. This gives the protein CASSPQTGGEGYTF. The chain links TRBV18 to TRBJ1-2; 10 nucleotides line up with TRBD1. J was trimmed by 8 bases and V by 1 base; bases with no gene match: 4. This CDR3 is 14 amino acids long. The germline CDR1 and CDR2 sequences are KGHSH and LQKENI.

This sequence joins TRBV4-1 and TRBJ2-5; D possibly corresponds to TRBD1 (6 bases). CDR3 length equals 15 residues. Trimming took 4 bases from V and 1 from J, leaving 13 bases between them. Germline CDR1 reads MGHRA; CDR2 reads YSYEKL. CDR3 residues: CASSPLGTLQETQYF. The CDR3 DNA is TGCGCCAGCAGCCCACTTGGGACACTCCAAGAGACCCAGTACTTC.

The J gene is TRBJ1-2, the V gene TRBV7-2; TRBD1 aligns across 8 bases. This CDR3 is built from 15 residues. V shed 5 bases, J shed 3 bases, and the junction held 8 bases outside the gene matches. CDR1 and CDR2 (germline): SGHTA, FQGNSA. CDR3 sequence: CASSTRTGLYYGYTF. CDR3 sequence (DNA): TGTGCCAGCAGCACCCGGACAGGGCTCTACTATGGCTACACCTTC.

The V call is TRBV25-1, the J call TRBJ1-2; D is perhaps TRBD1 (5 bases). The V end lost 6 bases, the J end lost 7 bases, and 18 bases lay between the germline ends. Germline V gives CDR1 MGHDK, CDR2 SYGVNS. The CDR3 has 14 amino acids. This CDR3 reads CASRDAGGLSGYTF. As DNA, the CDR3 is TGTGCCAGCAGAGACGCGGGGGGGTTGAGTGGCTACACCTTC.

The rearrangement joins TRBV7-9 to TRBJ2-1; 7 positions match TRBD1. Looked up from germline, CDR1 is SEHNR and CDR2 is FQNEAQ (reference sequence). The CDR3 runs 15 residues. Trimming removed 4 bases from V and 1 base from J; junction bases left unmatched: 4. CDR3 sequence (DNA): TGTGCCAGCAGCTCTACAGGGGCGTCCTACAATGAGCAGTTCTTC. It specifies CASSSTGASYNEQFF.

The CDR3 region is CAWETGLTNEKLFF. In nucleotides, the CDR3 is TGTGCCTGGGAAACAGGGCTCACTAATGAAAAACTGTTTTTT. V is TRBV30 and J is TRBJ1-4, with a tentative D call TRBD1 (6 bases). Looked up from germline, CDR1 is GTSNPN and CDR2 is SVGIG (reference sequence). This CDR3 region has 14 residues. V gave up 5 bases and J gave up 2 bases, with 12 bases separating them.

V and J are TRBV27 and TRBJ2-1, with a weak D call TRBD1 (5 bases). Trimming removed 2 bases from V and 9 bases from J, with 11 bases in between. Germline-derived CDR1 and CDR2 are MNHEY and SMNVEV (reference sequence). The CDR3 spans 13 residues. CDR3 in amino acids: CASSLTKRGEQFF. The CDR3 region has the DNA TGTGCCAGCAGTTTAACTAAAAGGGGTGAGCAGTTCTTC.

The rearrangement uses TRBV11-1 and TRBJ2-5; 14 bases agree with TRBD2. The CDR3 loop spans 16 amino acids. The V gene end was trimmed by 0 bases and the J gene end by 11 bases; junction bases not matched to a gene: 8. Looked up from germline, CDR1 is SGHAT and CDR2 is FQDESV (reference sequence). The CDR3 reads CASSLAGLAGEAHQYF. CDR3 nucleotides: TGTGCCAGCAGCTTAGCGGGACTAGCGGGAGAGGCTCATCAGTACTTC.

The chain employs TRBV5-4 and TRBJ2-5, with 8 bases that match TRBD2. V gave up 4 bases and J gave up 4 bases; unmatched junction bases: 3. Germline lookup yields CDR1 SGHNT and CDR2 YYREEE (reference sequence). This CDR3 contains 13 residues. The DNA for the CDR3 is TGTGCCAGCAGCACGAGCGGGGGAGAGACCCAGTACTTC. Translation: CASSTSGGETQYF.

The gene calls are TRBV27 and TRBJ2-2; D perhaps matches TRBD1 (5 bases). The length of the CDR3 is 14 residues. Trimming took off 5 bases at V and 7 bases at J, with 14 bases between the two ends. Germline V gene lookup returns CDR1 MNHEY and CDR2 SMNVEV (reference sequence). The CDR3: CASSPSGLGGELFF. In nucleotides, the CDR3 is TGTGCCAGCAGTCCCTCAGGGTTAGGCGGGGAGCTGTTTTTT.

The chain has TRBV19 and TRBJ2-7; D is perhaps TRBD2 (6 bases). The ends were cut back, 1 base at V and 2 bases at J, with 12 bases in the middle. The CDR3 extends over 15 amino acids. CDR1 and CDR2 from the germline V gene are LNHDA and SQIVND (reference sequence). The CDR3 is CASSIGRESPYEQYF. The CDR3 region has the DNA TGTGCCAGTAGTATAGGGCGGGAATCTCCCTACGAGCAGTACTTC.

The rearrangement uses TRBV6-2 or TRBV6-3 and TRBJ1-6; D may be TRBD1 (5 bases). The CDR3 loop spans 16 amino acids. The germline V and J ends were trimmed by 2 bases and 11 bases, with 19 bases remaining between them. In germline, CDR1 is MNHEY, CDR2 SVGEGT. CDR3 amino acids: CASSYNPGQGRPPLHF. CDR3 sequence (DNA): TGTGCCAGCAGTTACAACCCAGGGCAGGGTCGTCCACCCCTCCACTTT.

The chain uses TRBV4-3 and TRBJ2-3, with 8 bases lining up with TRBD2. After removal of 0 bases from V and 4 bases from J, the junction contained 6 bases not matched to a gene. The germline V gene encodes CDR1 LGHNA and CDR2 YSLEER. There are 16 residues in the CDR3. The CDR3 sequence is CASSQDRGGVPDTQYF. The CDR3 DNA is TGCGCCAGCAGCCAAGATCGGGGGGGGGTCCCAGATACGCAGTATTTT.